The rows below give T cell receptor beta chains drawn from one sample of a study of identical twins. TCRdb used MiXCR to reprocess the 5' RACE reads, holding one entry per CDR3 protein. The sample contains 1.5 million or so distinct CDR3 sequences, less than 35% of which appear only once. Sample: cord blood. The receptors were sampled from a newborn girl in good health. The CDR3 runs from the conserved cysteine through the conserved F or W. A D gene is named only where the DNA matches it firmly. Clone size is stated in some rows and not others, as once, few, many or a class when expanded.

cdr3_length j_call d_call clone_size v_call cdr3_aa cdr3_nt
16 TRBJ2-7 . . TRBV28 CASSLDGPGVTYEQYF TGTGCCAGCAGTTTAGACGGGCCAGGGGTAACCTACGAGCAGTACTTC
16 TRBJ2-7 . . TRBV11-2 CASSLVWSGTAYEQYF TGTGCCAGCAGCTTAGTGTGGTCAGGGACGGCCTACGAGCAGTACTTC
15 TRBJ1-4 . . TRBV27 CASSPLGKTNEKLFF TGTGCCAGCAGCCCCCTCGGAAAAACTAATGAAAAACTGTTTTTT
16 TRBJ1-6 . . TRBV7-8 CASSPLSVSYNSPLHF TGTGCCAGCAGCCCCCTCTCGGTCTCCTATAATTCACCCCTCCACTTT
15 TRBJ2-3 TRBD2 few TRBV4-2 CASSPQGVAGGTQYF TGTGCCAGCAGCCCCCAGGGGGTAGCGGGAGGTACGCAGTATTTT
16 TRBJ2-7 . . TRBV6-5 CASSYQAGTCSYEQYF TGTGCCAGCAGTTACCAAGCCGGGACATGTTCCTACGAGCAGTACTTC
15 TRBJ1-2 TRBD1 . TRBV20-1 CSAREGTGNHYGYTF TGCAGTGCTAGAGAGGGGACAGGGAACCACTATGGCTACACCTTC
14 TRBJ1-4 TRBD1 . TRBV5-1 CASSWGTGNEKLFF TGCGCCAGCAGCTGGGGGACAGGCAATGAAAAACTGTTTTTT
17 TRBJ1-4 . few TRBV4-1 CASSPRAGTTTNEKLFF TGCGCCAGCAGCCCCCGGGCCGGGACAACAACTAATGAAAAACTGTTTTTT
13 TRBJ2-3 . . TRBV9 CASSVGMVDTQYF TGTGCCAGCAGCGTAGGCATGGTAGATACGCAGTATTTT
11 TRBJ2-2 . . TRBV12-3/TRBV12-4 CSSTDTGELFF TGTTCCAGCACCGATACCGGGGAGCTGTTTTTT
13 TRBJ1-2 . . TRBV12-3/TRBV12-4 CASRDTGSPGYTF TGTGCCAGCAGGGATACAGGGTCCCCTGGCTACACCTTC
15 TRBJ2-7 . . TRBV4-2 CASSPQSVWLYEQYF TGTGCCAGCAGCCCGCAATCCGTTTGGCTTTACGAGCAGTACTTC
15 TRBJ2-1 . . TRBV6-5 CASSYSDRYRGEQFF TGTGCCAGCAGTTACTCGGATCGATATAGGGGTGAGCAGTTCTTC
15 TRBJ2-1 TRBD2 few TRBV9 CASSPLSGELSEQFF TGTGCCAGCAGCCCTTTAAGCGGGGAATTGAGTGAGCAGTTCTTC
14 TRBJ2-3 . once TRBV20-1 CSARDEGLTDTQYF TGCAGTGCTAGAGATGAGGGACTCACAGATACGCAGTATTTT
13 TRBJ1-1 . . TRBV20-1 CSAPRVRGTEAFF TGCAGTGCCCCGAGGGTTCGGGGCACTGAAGCTTTCTTT
17 TRBJ2-1 TRBD2 . TRBV7-2 CASSLLAGLDSYNEQFF TGTGCCAGCAGCTTGCTAGCGGGCCTAGACTCCTACAATGAGCAGTTCTTC
17 TRBJ2-4 TRBD1 . TRBV5-6 CASSLIRQGVFKNIQYF TGTGCCAGCAGCTTAATAAGACAGGGGGTGTTCAAAAACATTCAGTACTTC
15 TRBJ2-5 . few TRBV28 CASSLFGLKGPTQYF TGTGCCAGCAGTTTATTCGGCCTAAAGGGGCCCACCCAGTACTTC